A single TCR beta chain is shown here with its context. This sample is part of a study of blood T cell repertoires in COVID-19. TCRdb keeps only in-frame clones here, not all; method: immunoSEQ multiplex PCR. The sample holds about 280,000 clones; approximately 81% are singletons and the top ten take 2% to 3%. Germline CDR1 reads SGHVS; CDR2 reads FQNEAQ. V lost 1 base and J 4 bases, leaving 13 bases between the germline ends. CDR3 size: 15 residues. Sequencing was done on a sample of PBMCs or T cells enriched from blood (not recorded which). V and J are TRBV7-8 and TRBJ1-2, with a tentative D call TRBD1 (6 bases). This TCR was sampled from a woman aged 45-59 years who had recovered from COVID-19. CDR3 loop: CASSLVAGASYGYTF. CDR3 DNA sequence: TGTGCCAGCAGCTTAGTAGCAGGGGCCAGCTATGGCTACACCTTC.